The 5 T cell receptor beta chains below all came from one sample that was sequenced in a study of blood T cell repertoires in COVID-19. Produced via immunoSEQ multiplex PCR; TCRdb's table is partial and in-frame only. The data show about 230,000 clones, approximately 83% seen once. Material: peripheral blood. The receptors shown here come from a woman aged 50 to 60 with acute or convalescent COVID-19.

As DNA, the CDR3 is TGTGCCAGCAGCCCGCGGACAGGTGGCTATTCACCCCTCCACTTT. It codes for CASSPRTGGYSPLHF. The chain combines TRBV7-2 with TRBJ1-6; 7 nucleotides agree with TRBD1. J was trimmed by 8 bases and V by 5 bases; bases with no gene match: 9. Looked up from germline, CDR1 is SGHTA and CDR2 is FQGNSA. CDR3 length: 15 amino acids.

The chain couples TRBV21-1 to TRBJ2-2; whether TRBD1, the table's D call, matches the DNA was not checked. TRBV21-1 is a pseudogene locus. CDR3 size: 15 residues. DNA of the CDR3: TGTGCCAGCAGCAATCCAGGGGGCGTCACCGGGGAGCTGTTTTTT. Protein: CASSNPGGVTGELFF.

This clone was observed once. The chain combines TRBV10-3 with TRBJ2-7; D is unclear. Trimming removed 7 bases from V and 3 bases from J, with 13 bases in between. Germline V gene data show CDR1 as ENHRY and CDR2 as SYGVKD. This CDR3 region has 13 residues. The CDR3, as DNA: TGTGCCATCACCCAGGATTCGGACTACGAGCAGTACTTC. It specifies CAITQDSDYEQYF.

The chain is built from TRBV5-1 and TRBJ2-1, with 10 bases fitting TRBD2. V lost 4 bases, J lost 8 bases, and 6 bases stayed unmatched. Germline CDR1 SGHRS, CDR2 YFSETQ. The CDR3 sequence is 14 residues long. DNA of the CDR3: TGCGCCAGCAGCCGGGACCTAGCGGGAGATGAGCAGTTCTTC. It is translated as CASSRDLAGDEQFF.

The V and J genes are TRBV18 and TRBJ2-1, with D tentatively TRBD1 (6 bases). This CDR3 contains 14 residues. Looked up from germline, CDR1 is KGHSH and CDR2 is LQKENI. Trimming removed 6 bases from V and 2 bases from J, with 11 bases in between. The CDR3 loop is CASSTQGTYNEQFF. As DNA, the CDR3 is TGTGCCAGCTCGACCCAGGGGACCTACAATGAGCAGTTCTTC.